This TCR beta chain was sequenced during a study of regulatory T cells in long-lasting Graves disease. Time point given: newly diagnosed GD, antithyroid drugs for less than 3 months. PBMC-extracted RNA yielded the TCR library. CDR1 and CDR2 from the germline V gene are DFQATT and SNEGSKA (reference sequence). CDR3 length equals 12 residues. V shed 6 bases and J shed 7 bases, with 12 bases lying between them. Libraries of TCR beta came from iRepertoire HTBI primers plus Arm-PCR of CDR3 regions. TCRdb re-analysed the multiplex PCR reads in MiXCR, keeping a single row per CDR3 protein. The top ten hold over 15% of the sample, which has 350,000 to 450,000 distinct CDR3 sequences, more than 13% seen once. This clonotype has at least ten counts. These data were also filed under a second study, of T cells in Graves' hyperthyroidism and ophthalmopathy.

This receptor was taken from a woman in her twenties or thirties with Graves disease. The chain has TRBV20-1 and TRBJ2-2; TRBD1 might be the D (7 bases). The sequenced sample was peripheral blood mononuclear cells (PBMCs), obtained at new diagnosis, from a patient treated with antithyroid drugs. Written as DNA, the CDR3 is TGCAGTGCCCCAGGGGGAGGCGGGGAGCTGTTTTTT. Translated, it gives CSAPGGGGELFF.